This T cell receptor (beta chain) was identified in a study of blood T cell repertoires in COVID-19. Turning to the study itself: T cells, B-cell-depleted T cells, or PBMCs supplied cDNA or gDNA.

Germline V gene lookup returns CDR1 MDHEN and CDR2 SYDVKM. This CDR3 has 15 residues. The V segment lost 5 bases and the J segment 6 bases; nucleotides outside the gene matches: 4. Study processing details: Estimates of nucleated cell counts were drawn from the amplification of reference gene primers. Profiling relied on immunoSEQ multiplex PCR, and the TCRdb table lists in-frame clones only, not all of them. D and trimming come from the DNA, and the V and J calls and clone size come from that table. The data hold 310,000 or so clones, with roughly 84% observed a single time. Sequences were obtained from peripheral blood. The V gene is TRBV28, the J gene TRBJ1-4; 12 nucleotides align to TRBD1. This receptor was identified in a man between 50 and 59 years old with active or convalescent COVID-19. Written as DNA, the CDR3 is TGTGCCAGCAGTGGGACAGGGGGCGATTATGAAAAACTGTTTTTT. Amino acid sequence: CASSGTGGDYEKLFF.